The present TCR beta chain was sequenced within a study of tumor-infiltrating lymphocytes in primary liver carcinoma. Findings of the study overall: Tumor top-250-clone fractions significantly exceeded those of blood (p = 0.039).

As concerns this clonotype: Its specificity is unknown.

From unsorted bulk tissue weighing roughly 17-31 mg, DNA and RNA were co-extracted. Subjects presented with primary liver carcinoma managed by surgical resection. Total RNA (roughly 530 ng) served as template for TCR beta cDNA synthesis primed by a constant-region primer. Investigators got TCR beta libraries out of three nested multiplex PCR rounds, done with slightly modified ARM-PCR. Both of the initial two PCR rounds ran for about 11 cycles and employed TRBV1-TRBV30 forward primers alongside a C-beta reverse primer. TCRdb reprocessed the multiplex PCR reads via MiXCR and lists one record per CDR3 protein. The data hold around 88,000 distinct CDR3 sequences, with 68% observed a single time. Germline assignment: CDR1 SQVTM and CDR2 ANQGSEA. The CDR3 contains 11 residues.

This receptor was obtained from a man aged 35 to 55 with primary liver carcinoma and hepatitis B virus infection. The chain recombines TRBV29-1 with TRBJ1-1; D is unclear. Sample: tumor-adjacent normal liver tissue. The CDR3 reads CSVSSNTQAFF. CDR3 in DNA: TGCAGTGTTTCTTCGAATACTCAAGCTTTCTTT.